This TCR beta chain was identified during a study of shared clonotypes between healthy human individuals. Remarks on this clone: Its antigen remains unknown.

Study-level results: Larger estimated richness was generally seen in naive subsets than in memory subsets.

This CDR3 is 16 amino acids long. CDR1 is MNHEY, CDR2 SMNVEV, per germline (reference sequence). The V end was cut by 4 bases, the J end by 4 bases, with 20 bases between. Naive CD8 cells lacked CD45RO and underwent positive selection for CCR7, leaving out terminally differentiated effector memory CD45RA+ cells. Deep-level assay runs were performed. TCRdb's copy holds only in-frame clones and misses some; the assay was immunoSEQ multiplex PCR. The sample shows over 750,000 clones, approximately 97% of them seen only once. The sequence derives from a man aged 30 to 39 in good health. This sequence joins TRBV27 and TRBJ2-7, with D perhaps TRBD1 (6 bases). The specimen sequenced was naive CD8+ T cells sorted from blood. DNA of the CDR3: TGTGCCAGCAGTTACACCCACGAGGCAGGGGCGTACGAGCAGTACTTC. Translated: CASSYTHEAGAYEQYF.